The 21 T cell receptor beta chains reported below all come from one sample, sequenced in a study of shared clonotypes between healthy human individuals. Some clones are missing from TCRdb's copy, which holds only in-frame ones; the method was immunoSEQ multiplex PCR. The data show 800,000 to 1,200,000 clones, about 84% seen once. Material: memory CD4+ T cells from PBMCs. Subset meaning: CD45RA-negative fraction. The origin of the receptors is a man aged 18 to 29 in good health. Some clones in this sample may be carry-over from other donors' samples.

The V call is TRBV28, the J call TRBJ1-1; D is undetermined. The CDR3 has 14 amino acids. Germline CDR1 MDHEN, CDR2 SYDVKM. V was trimmed by 8 bases and J by 1 base, leaving 14 bases between them. CDR3 loop: CASSVKAGNTEAFF. The CDR3 DNA sequence: TGTGCCAGCTCGGTGAAGGCGGGGAACACTGAAGCTTTCTTT.

The genes are TRBV7-2 and TRBJ2-5; the D is unclear. Deletions cut 2 bases from V and 5 bases from J, with 15 bases between. CDR3 length: 15 amino acids. Germline V CDR1 and CDR2: SGHTA, FQGNSA. CDR3 sequence: CASSLTFSSGETQYF. As DNA, the CDR3 is TGTGCCAGCAGCTTAACGTTTAGCTCTGGGGAGACCCAGTACTTC.

The V gene is TRBV4-3, the J gene TRBJ2-3, with D possibly matching TRBD1 (5 bases). The CDR3 has 14 amino acids. V lost 3 bases and J lost 5, with 12 bases in between. Germline values: CDR1 LGHNA, CDR2 YSLEER. CDR3 sequence reads: CASSHRVLVDTQYF. CDR3 sequence (DNA): TGCGCCAGCAGCCACAGGGTCTTGGTAGATACGCAGTATTTT.

This clone was seen once. The chain employs TRBV29-1 and TRBJ1-4; a weak D match, TRBD1 (5 bases). Germline CDR1 reads SQVTM; CDR2 reads ANQGSEA. Trimming took off 5 bases at V and 6 bases at J, with 13 bases between the two ends. The CDR3 is made up of 13 amino acids. The CDR3 spells CSVLGQGDEKLFF. CDR3 DNA sequence: TGCAGCGTTCTCGGTCAGGGTGATGAAAAACTGTTTTTT.

The chain couples TRBV6-1 to TRBJ1-5; D may be TRBD1 (5 bases). CDR3 length: 15 amino acids. Germline values: CDR1 MNHNS, CDR2 SASEGT. V lost 3 bases, J lost 0 bases, and 9 bases lay in between. In DNA, the CDR3 is TGTGCCAGCAGTGAGGGGCGGTATAGCAATCAGCCCCAGCATTTT. Its protein is CASSEGRYSNQPQHF.

A remark on this clone: The same CDR3 is also encoded by other DNA sequences in this sample. The genes are TRBV7-8 and TRBJ1-2, with a weak D call TRBD1 (6 bases). Germline V CDR1 and CDR2: SGHVS, FQNEAQ. This CDR3 comprises 16 residues. Trimming removed 0 bases from V and 8 bases from J, with 19 bases in between. The CDR3 is CASSLAFTQGGEGYTF. The CDR3 DNA sequence: TGTGCCAGCAGCTTAGCCTTCACACAGGGCGGGGAGGGCTACACCTTC.

The rearrangement links TRBV6-6 to TRBJ2-3; 11 nucleotides agree with TRBD1. The CDR3 is 15 amino acids. J lost 4 bases, V lost 0 bases, and 0 bases had no gene match. Per the germline V gene, CDR1 is MNHNY and CDR2 is SVGAGI (reference sequence). Written as DNA, the CDR3 is TGTGCCAGCAGTTACTCGGGACAGGGGGCAGATACGCAGTATTTT. The encoded protein is CASSYSGQGADTQYF.

The V and J genes are TRBV12-5 and TRBJ2-5; TRBD2 matches at 8 bases. The trim removed 7 bases at V and 4 bases at J, leaving 5 bases unmatched. The CDR3 length is 13 residues. The germline V gene has CDR1 LGHNT and CDR2 FRNRAP. CDR3 nucleotide sequence: TGTGCTAGTGCTAAGGGACTAGGAGAGACCCAGTACTTC. Translating it yields CASAKGLGETQYF.

This sequence joins TRBV5-4 and TRBJ2-3; 8 bases line up with TRBD1. Germline CDR1 is SGHNT and CDR2 is YYREEE (reference sequence). There are 14 residues in the CDR3. J lost 3 bases, V lost 3 bases, and 3 bases had no gene match. The CDR3 sequence is CASSSTGVTDTQYF. DNA for the CDR3: TGTGCCAGCAGCTCGACAGGGGTGACAGATACGCAGTATTTT.

The V and J genes are TRBV5-6 and TRBJ2-1, with unresolved D. Between the trimmed V and J ends, which lost 1 base and 0 bases, there was a span of 5 bases. The germline CDR1 and CDR2 sequences are SGHDT and YYEEEE. The CDR3 is 14 residues long. The CDR3 protein is CASSLYSSYNEQFF. The DNA for the CDR3 is TGTGCCAGCAGCTTGTACTCCTCCTACAATGAGCAGTTCTTC.

The chain joins TRBV21-1 to TRBJ1-3. TRBV21-1 is marked as a pseudogene. The CDR3 extends over 16 amino acids. CDR3 nucleotide sequence: TGTGCCAGCAGCAAGGGGGGTTCCCCAGGGTCGGACACCATATATTTT. The encoded protein is CASSKGGSPGSDTIYF.

This clone was observed a handful of times. The same CDR3 also results from other DNA sequences found in this sample. J is TRBJ1-1 and V is TRBV18, with D tentatively TRBD1 (5 bases). Trimming removed 3 bases from V and 7 bases from J, with 12 bases in between. This CDR3 comprises 13 residues. Germline assignment: CDR1 KGHSH and CDR2 LQKENI. The CDR3 bases are TGTGCCAGCTCACCTAGGGGAGAGGGTGAAGCTTTCTTT. Protein: CASSPRGEGEAFF.

The chain combines TRBV27 with TRBJ2-2; 8 bases fit TRBD2. Germline lookup yields CDR1 MNHEY and CDR2 SMNVEV (reference sequence). J was trimmed by 6 bases and V by 3 bases; bases with no gene match: 9. The CDR3 totals 16 residues. CDR3 amino acids: CASSFRGGQTAGELFF. The CDR3, as DNA: TGTGCCAGCAGTTTTCGGGGGGGCCAGACGGCCGGGGAGCTGTTTTTT.

J is TRBJ2-1 and V is TRBV28; the D gene is possibly TRBD2 (5 bases). V was cut by 0 bases and J by 4 bases, with 10 bases left in between. In germline, CDR1 is MDHEN, CDR2 SYDVKM. The CDR3 covers 15 residues. CDR3: CASSLWDFQYNEQFF. As DNA, the CDR3 is TGTGCCAGCAGTTTATGGGACTTCCAATACAATGAGCAGTTCTTC.

This clone came up once. The V call is TRBV19, the J call TRBJ2-3; 9 bases are shared with TRBD2. V gave up 3 bases and J gave up 2 bases; unmatched junction bases: 3. Looked up from germline, CDR1 is LNHDA and CDR2 is SQIVND (reference sequence). The CDR3 consists of 15 residues. CDR3 DNA: TGTGCCAGTAGTATGGCGGGAGGGGACACAGATACGCAGTATTTT. Amino acid sequence: CASSMAGGDTDTQYF. Filled out from reference TRBV19 and TRBJ2-3, the complete variable domain reads DGGITQSPKYLFRKEGQNVTLSCEQNLNHDAMYWYRQDPGQGLRLIYYSQIVNDFQKGDIAEGYSVSREKKESFPLTVTSAQKNPTAFYLCASSMAGGDTDTQYFGPGTRLTVL.

The gene calls are TRBV7-8 and TRBJ1-3; TRBD1 matches at 7 bases. CDR1 is SGHVS and CDR2 is FQNEAQ in the germline V gene. The CDR3 extends over 14 amino acids. V trimming: 5 bases; J trimming: 6 bases; junction bases outside the gene matches: 7. In nucleotides, the CDR3 is TGTGCCAGCAGCAACCGACAGGGTGAAAACACCATATATTTT. The encoded protein is CASSNRQGENTIYF.

This chain uses TRBV4-1 with TRBJ2-7; tentatively, D is TRBD1 or TRBD2 (5 bases each). CDR1 MGHRA and CDR2 YSYEKL come from the germline V gene. The V and J ends lost 4 bases and 9 bases respectively, with 16 bases between them. The CDR3 is 13 residues long. This CDR3 is CASSLSGRDGQYF. Written as DNA, the CDR3 is TGCGCCAGCAGCCTCTCCGGACGGGACGGGCAGTACTTC.

This chain links TRBV5-1 with TRBJ2-7; the D gene could be TRBD1 or TRBD2 (5 bases each). Trimming removed 2 bases from V and 3 bases from J, with 12 bases in between. The CDR3 is 14 residues long. The V gene's germline CDR1 is SGHRS and CDR2 YFSETQ. CDR3 residues: CASSFGTTFYEQYF. In nucleotides, the CDR3 is TGCGCCAGCAGCTTCGGGACGACCTTCTACGAGCAGTACTTC.

The chain links TRBV7-2 to TRBJ2-7; 9 nucleotides line up with TRBD2. In germline, CDR1 is SGHTA, CDR2 FQGNSA. The CDR3 runs to 15 residues. Germline trimming cut 3 bases from V and 7 bases from J; bases unmatched to any gene: 10. The CDR3 region is CASSLGLAMGWEQYF. CDR3 in DNA: TGTGCCAGCAGCTTGGGACTAGCCATGGGGTGGGAGCAGTACTTC.

This clone was detected a few times. The V call is TRBV29-1, the J call TRBJ2-1; D is perhaps TRBD1 (6 bases). The V and J ends lost 3 bases and 7 bases respectively, with 19 bases between them. Germline CDR1 SQVTM, CDR2 ANQGSEA. The CDR3 runs 15 residues. CDR3 region: CSVDGRARGWNEQFF. In DNA form, the CDR3 reads TGCAGCGTTGACGGGCGTGCCAGGGGATGGAATGAGCAGTTCTTC.

The CDR3 DNA reads as TGTGCCAGCAGCTTAGCATTACAGGGCCGCGGAAACACCATATATTTT. It yields the protein CASSLALQGRGNTIYF. This rearrangement joins TRBV7-8 to TRBJ1-3; D is perhaps TRBD1 (6 bases). The CDR3 length is 16 residues. CDR1 SGHVS and CDR2 FQNEAQ come from the germline V gene. V dropped 0 bases and J dropped 4 bases, with 13 bases sitting between them.